One sample yielded the 8 T cell receptor beta chains listed below, sequenced in a study of response to subunit inactivated influenza vaccine (dated by TCRdb to between 2018 and 2020). Libraries were made using RT-PCR. Sequenced using an Illumina HiSeq 2500. TCRdb reanalyzed the raw reads on its own, using fastp at Q25 for trimming and MiXCR for clone calling, and kept in-frame beta chains. Every CDR3 protein is listed once, alongside the most common genes and DNA of its rows. This sample lists under 200,000 distinct CDR3 sequences; approximately 11% were detected once. Roughly an eighth of the sample rests with the top ten. This sample's time point label indicates: 45 days after influenza vaccine administration. The sequencing used non-naive T cells sorted from PBMCs, collected roughly 47 days after vaccination. The cell subset or site label, read with the paper, signifies: memory T cell fraction. The receptors come from a man aged 45-65 years who received an inactivated influenza vaccine. Donor details come from another sample of the same person, matched by shared clones.

This clonotype appeared many times. The CDR3 protein is CSVSTSGSSTDTQYF. Written as DNA, the CDR3 is TGCAGCGTTTCCACTAGCGGCTCTAGCACAGATACGCAGTATTTT. The V gene is TRBV29-1, the J gene TRBJ2-3; 8 nucleotides align to TRBD2. The germline V gene has CDR1 SQVTM and CDR2 ANQGSEA. This CDR3 is built from 15 residues. Trimming took 5 bases from V and 0 from J; bases not matched to a gene: 7.

This clonotype has just a few counts. The chain combines TRBV15 with TRBJ1-4; D is unresolved. The CDR3 sequence is 14 residues long. The germline CDR1 and CDR2 sequences are LNHNV and YYDKDF (reference sequence). V dropped 1 base and J dropped 0 bases, with 3 bases sitting between them. The chain's CDR3 is CATSRAATNEKLFF. The CDR3 nucleotides are TGTGCCACCAGCAGAGCAGCAACTAATGAAAAACTGTTTTTT. Variable domain in full (rest from reference TRBV15 and TRBJ1-4): DAMVIQNPRYQVTQFGKPVTLSCSQTLNHNVMYWYQQKSSQAPKLLFHYYDKDFNNEADTPDNFQSRRPNTSFCFLDIRSPGLGDTAMYLCATSRAATNEKLFFGSGTQLSVL.

The chain's CDR3 is CSARDMLGGQAQHF. DNA of the CDR3: TGCAGTGCTAGAGATATGCTCGGCGGGCAGGCCCAGCATTTT. The chain combines TRBV20-1 with TRBJ1-5; the D is unclear. Trimming took 0 bases from V and 11 from J, leaving 17 bases between them. Germline CDR1 reads DFQATT; CDR2 reads SNEGSKA (reference sequence). The CDR3 sequence is 14 residues long.

J is TRBJ2-3 and V is TRBV7-2; 9 bases align to TRBD2. The CDR3 loop spans 15 amino acids. The V and J ends lost 5 bases and 4 bases, in that order; junction bases with no gene match: 7. Germline CDR1 SGHTA, CDR2 FQGNSA. The CDR3 sequence: CASSPRTSDADTQYF. DNA for the CDR3: TGTGCCAGCAGCCCCCGGACTAGCGATGCAGATACGCAGTATTTT.

This sequence joins TRBV19 and TRBJ1-5; tentative D call: TRBD1 (5 bases). Germline lookup yields CDR1 LNHDA and CDR2 SQIVND (reference sequence). This CDR3 contains 15 residues. V lost 3 bases, J lost 6 bases, and 15 bases lay in between. CDR3 nucleotide sequence: TGTGCCAGTAGTATTCTCAGGGATAAGACTCAGCCCCAGCATTTT. This codes for CASSILRDKTQPQHF.

This clonotype was picked up many times. The J gene is TRBJ1-4, the V gene TRBV4-3; 9 nucleotides align to TRBD1. The V gene end was trimmed by 3 bases and the J gene end by 8 bases; junction bases not matched to a gene: 13. This CDR3 contains 17 residues. Germline CDR1 is LGHNA and CDR2 is YSLEER. Written as DNA, the CDR3 is TGCGCCAGCAGCCACGAATGGGCGCGGACAGGGGCCGAAAAACTGTTTTTT. The encoded protein is CASSHEWARTGAEKLFF.

The table lists this clonotype with many counts. The chain is built from TRBV4-1 and TRBJ1-1; possibly TRBD1 for D (5 bases). In germline, CDR1 is MGHRA, CDR2 YSYEKL. The V end was cut by 0 bases, the J end by 0 bases, with 14 bases between. CDR3 length: 17 residues. CDR3 nucleotides: TGCGCCAGCAGCCAAGATCAGACAGAATGGGTGAACACTGAAGCTTTCTTT. Translation: CASSQDQTEWVNTEAFF.

The gene calls are TRBV7-3 and TRBJ2-2; unclear D gene. The CDR3 is made up of 12 amino acids. Germline V lookup: CDR1 SGHTA, CDR2 FQGTGA. V lost 5 bases and J 7 bases, leaving 8 bases between the germline ends. CDR3 nucleotides: TGTGCCAGCAGCCAGCTCGGCGGGGAGCTGTTTTTT. It encodes CASSQLGGELFF. Drawing the rest from reference TRBV7-3 and TRBJ2-2, the complete variable domain is GAGVSQTPSNKVTEKGKYVELRCDPISGHTALYWYRQSLGQGPEFLIYFQGTGAADDSGLPNDRFFAVRPEGSVSTLKIQRTERGDSAVYLCASSQLGGELFFGEGSRLTVL.